This T cell receptor beta chain came from a study of T cells in localized non-small cell lung cancer. There are a few counts of this clone. CDR3 size: 14 residues. V gave up 8 bases and J gave up 2 bases; unmatched junction bases: 5. Germline CDR1 reads SGHNT; CDR2 reads YENEEA. TCRdb's copy holds only in-frame clones and misses some; the assay was immunoSEQ multiplex PCR. This sample has several thousand clones, with roughly 22% found just once. This TCR derives from a man between 18 and 49 years old with stage II lung adenocarcinoma. The chain couples TRBV11-3 to TRBJ2-2; 7 bases are shared with TRBD1. The specimen was lung tumor tissue, collected before any cancer treatment. This CDR3 reads CASGYRGNTGELFF. The CDR3, as DNA: TGTGCCAGCGGATACAGGGGTAACACCGGGGAGCTGTTTTTT.